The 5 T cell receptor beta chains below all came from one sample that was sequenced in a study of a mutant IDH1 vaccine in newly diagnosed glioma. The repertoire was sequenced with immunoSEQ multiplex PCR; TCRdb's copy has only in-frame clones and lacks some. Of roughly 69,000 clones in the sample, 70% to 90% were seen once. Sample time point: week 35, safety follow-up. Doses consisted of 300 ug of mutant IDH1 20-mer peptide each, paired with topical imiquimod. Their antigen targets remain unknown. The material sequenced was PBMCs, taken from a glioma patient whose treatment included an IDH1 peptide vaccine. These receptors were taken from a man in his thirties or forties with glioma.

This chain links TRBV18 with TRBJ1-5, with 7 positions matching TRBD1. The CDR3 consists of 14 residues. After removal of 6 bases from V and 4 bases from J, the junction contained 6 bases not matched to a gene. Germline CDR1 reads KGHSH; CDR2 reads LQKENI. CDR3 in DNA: TGTGCCAGCTCTTCGATACAGGGGAATCAGCCCCAGCATTTT. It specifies CASSSIQGNQPQHF.

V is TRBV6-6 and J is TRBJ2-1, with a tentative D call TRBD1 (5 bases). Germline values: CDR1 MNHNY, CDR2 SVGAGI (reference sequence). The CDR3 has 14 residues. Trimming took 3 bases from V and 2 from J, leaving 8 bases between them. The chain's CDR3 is CASSYGATYNEQFF. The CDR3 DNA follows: TGTGCCAGCAGTTATGGGGCAACCTACAATGAGCAGTTCTTC.

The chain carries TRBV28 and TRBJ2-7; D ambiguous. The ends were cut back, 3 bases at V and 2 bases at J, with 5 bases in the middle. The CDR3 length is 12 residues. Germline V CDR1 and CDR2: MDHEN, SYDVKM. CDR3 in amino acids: CASSLTPYEQYF. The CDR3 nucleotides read TGTGCCAGCAGTTTGACTCCCTACGAGCAGTACTTC.

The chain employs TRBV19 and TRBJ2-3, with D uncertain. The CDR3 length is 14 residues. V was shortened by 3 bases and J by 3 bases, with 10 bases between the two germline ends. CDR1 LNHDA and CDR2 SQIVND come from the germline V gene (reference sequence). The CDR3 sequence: CASSILGLTDTQYF. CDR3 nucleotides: TGTGCCAGTAGTATCCTCGGGTTGACAGATACGCAGTATTTT.

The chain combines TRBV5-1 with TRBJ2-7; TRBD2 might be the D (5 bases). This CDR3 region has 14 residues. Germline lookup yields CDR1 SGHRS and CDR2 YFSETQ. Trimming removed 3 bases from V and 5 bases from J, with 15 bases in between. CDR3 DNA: TGCGCCAGCAGCTCTCGAACTAGTAAGGACGAGCAGTACTTC. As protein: CASSSRTSKDEQYF.